This record concerns one T cell receptor beta chain sequence. Its antigen is as yet unknown. CD45RA+ naive and CD45RA-negative memory subsets were separated from CD4+ cells. V was pared by 5 bases and J by 4 bases, with 9 bases between. The CDR3 has 13 amino acids. The germline V gene has CDR1 MDHEN and CDR2 SYDVKM. The assay ran at deep level. In the sorted-subset replicate PCRs, approximately 200 ng DNA, 25,000 to 35,000 T cell genomes, was used. Clones were read by immunoSEQ multiplex PCR, and TCRdb kept only the in-frame ones, dropping some. The repertoire holds approximately 530,000 clones, with almost 97% as singletons. This record belongs to a study of shared clonotypes between healthy human individuals. Study-level findings and limits: Generation probability values for non-shared clonotypes were lower than those for clonotypes shared by all four donors.

The chain carries TRBV28 and TRBJ1-5; D is unresolved. The sample consisted of naive CD4+ T cells sorted from blood. Subset in this sample: CD45RA+ positively selected. This sequence originates from a woman between 25 and 40 years old in good health. CDR3 protein: CASSVGWNQPQHF. CDR3 coding DNA: TGTGCCAGCAGTGTGGGGTGGAATCAGCCCCAGCATTTT.